A single TCR beta chain is shown here with its context. This sample is drawn from a study of blood T cell repertoires in COVID-19. At the level of the study: Acute-phase and convalescent COVID-19 samples originated in the United States, Italy and Spain. In each case, the material was cDNA or gDNA derived from T cells, B-cell-depleted T cells, or PBMCs.

Germline lookup yields CDR1 LGHDT and CDR2 YNNKEL (reference sequence). The CDR3 spans 15 residues. The ends lost 1 base at V and 7 bases at J; junction bases unmatched: 5. Sequenced by immunoSEQ multiplex PCR; TCRdb stores in-frame clones only, minus some. The sample has roughly 80,000 clones, about four fifths seen once. V and J are TRBV3-1 (or the pseudogene TRBV3-2) and TRBJ2-7; 12 bases are shared with TRBD2. This clonotype was sampled from a human donor in a cohort sampled during active COVID-19. The specimen was peripheral blood. This chain's CDR3 is CASSQGLAGGREQYF. The CDR3 nucleotides read TGTGCCAGCAGCCAAGGGCTAGCGGGGGGGCGTGAGCAGTACTTC.